These 20 T cell receptor beta chains were all obtained from the same sample, sequenced in a study of T cells after yellow fever vaccination (dated by TCRdb to between 2018 and 2020). The sample's treatment or condition label is to be understood as: live attenuated yellow fever vaccine strain. Library generation was performed with 5' RACE. The data were produced on an Illumina HiSeq 2500. Starting from the raw public reads, TCRdb applied fastp trimming at Q25, assembled clones with MiXCR and retained in-frame beta chains. Duplicate CDR3 protein sequences are folded into a single record with the most common DNA and genes. This sample lists fewer than 350,000 distinct CDR3 sequences; 8.7% were detected once. Together, the top ten hold over 15% of the sample. Sequences were derived from PBMCs, sampled on the day of the first yellow fever vaccination. These receptors were obtained from a man in his late teens or twenties who received the YFV17D yellow fever vaccine.

The sample holds a few counts of this clonotype. This chain uses TRBV27 with TRBJ2-3; 9 positions agree with TRBD2. Germline V lookup: CDR1 MNHEY, CDR2 SMNVEV (reference sequence). The V gene end was trimmed by 5 bases and the J gene end by 5 bases; junction bases not matched to a gene: 11. The CDR3 runs 16 residues. The DNA of the CDR3 is TGTGCCAGCAGTGGTCTAGCGGGGCGGCGTGGAGATACGCAGTATTTT. Translation: CASSGLAGRRGDTQYF.

The rearrangement links TRBV6-1 to TRBJ1-5, with 9 bases matching TRBD1. Germline CDR1 reads MNHNS; CDR2 reads SASEGT. The CDR3 covers 14 residues. V lost 7 bases and J lost 3; bases outside the gene matches: 4. The CDR3 here is CASIDRGINQPQHF. The CDR3 bases are TGTGCCAGCATAGACAGGGGGATCAATCAGCCCCAGCATTTT.

The chain couples TRBV5-6 to TRBJ2-4, with 8 bases aligning to TRBD2. Germline CDR1 SGHDT, CDR2 YYEEEE. The CDR3 is 13 amino acids. The V segment lost 3 bases and the J segment 8 bases; nucleotides outside the gene matches: 4. CDR3 in DNA: TGTGCCAGCAGCTCGCCGGGGGGGGACATTCAGTACTTC. It specifies CASSSPGGDIQYF.

The sample holds a few counts of this clonotype. CDR3 sequence: CANSPQTGTSGERQETQYF. The CDR3 bases are TGTGCCAACAGTCCCCAAACCGGGACTAGCGGGGAAAGACAAGAGACCCAGTACTTC. This chain uses TRBV7-3 with TRBJ2-5; 13 nucleotides align to TRBD2. V dropped 10 bases and J dropped 2; count of bases not matched to a gene: 19. From germline, CDR1 is SGHTA and CDR2 FQGTGA. The CDR3 has 19 amino acids.

This clonotype has a handful of counts. This chain uses TRBV5-1 with TRBJ2-6; D call uncertain. Germline CDR1 SGHRS, CDR2 YFSETQ. The CDR3 consists of 16 residues. The V end lost 5 bases, the J end lost 4 bases, and 16 bases lay between the germline ends. The CDR3, as DNA: TGCGCCAGCAGTTGGGCGGACCACATGGGGGCCAACGTCCTGACTTTC. It specifies CASSWADHMGANVLTF.

This clonotype was seen many times. This sequence joins TRBV10-3 and TRBJ1-6, with a tentative D call TRBD1 (6 bases). This CDR3 has 14 amino acids. Trimming left V 8 bases short and J 10 bases short, with 18 bases between. The germline CDR1 and CDR2 sequences are ENHRY and SYGVKD. The CDR3 here is CAIAREGDGSPLHF. CDR3 DNA sequence: TGTGCCATCGCCCGAGAGGGGGACGGATCACCCCTCCACTTT.

There are a few counts of this clonotype. This chain connects TRBV4-1 to TRBJ2-5; D tentatively fits TRBD1 or TRBD2 (6 bases each). Germline loops: CDR1 MGHRA, CDR2 YSYEKL. The CDR3 is 13 amino acids. V was cut by 4 bases and J by 5 bases, with 11 bases left in between. The CDR3 region is CASSLRRGETQYF. The CDR3 bases are TGCGCCAGCAGCCTCAGGAGGGGGGAGACCCAGTACTTC.

V usage is TRBV7-2 and J usage is TRBJ2-3, with D perhaps matching TRBD2 (5 bases). CDR3 size: 15 residues. The V gene's germline CDR1 is SGHTA and CDR2 FQGNSA. The V and J ends lost 4 bases and 1 base respectively, with 12 bases between them. The CDR3 DNA is TGTGCCAGCAGCTCCGACTACCTACGCACAGATACGCAGTATTTT. Amino acid sequence: CASSSDYLRTDTQYF.

The rearrangement links TRBV7-6 to TRBJ2-3; 10 positions agree with TRBD2. Germline CDR1 reads SGHVS; CDR2 reads FNYEAQ. V was clipped by 5 bases and J by 2 bases; unmatched bases: 7. The CDR3 spans 16 residues. CDR3 residues: CASSPVAGGFTDTQYF. The DNA of the CDR3 is TGTGCCAGCAGCCCCGTAGCGGGGGGATTCACAGATACGCAGTATTTT.

This clonotype was observed many times. CDR3 protein: CASSPPASSGVQETQYF. The CDR3 bases are TGTGCCAGCTCACCACCTGCGTCTAGCGGGGTCCAAGAGACCCAGTACTTC. The V gene is TRBV18, the J gene TRBJ2-5; the match to TRBD2 covers 9 bases. The CDR3 extends over 17 amino acids. Per germline, CDR1 KGHSH and CDR2 LQKENI. J was trimmed by 1 base and V by 0 bases; bases with no gene match: 6.

The chain has TRBV20-1 and TRBJ2-1; TRBD2 matches at 11 bases. The CDR3 is 15 residues long. Looked up from germline, CDR1 is DFQATT and CDR2 is SNEGSKA (reference sequence). V was pared by 3 bases and J by 5 bases, with 6 bases of the junction left unmatched. The CDR3 region has the DNA TGCAGTGCTAGGGTCCTAGCGGGGGGAAACAATGAGCAGTTCTTC. It yields the protein CSARVLAGGNNEQFF.

This clonotype came up a few times. The V gene is TRBV12-3 or TRBV12-4, the J gene TRBJ2-7; TRBD2 matches 13 bases. The CDR3 covers 15 residues. J was trimmed by 4 bases and V by 6 bases; bases with no gene match: 6. The CDR3 DNA sequence: TGTGCCAGCAGCCCACTAGCGGGGGGGCTGTACGAGCAGTACTTC. Protein sequence: CASSPLAGGLYEQYF.

Only a few counts were recorded for this clonotype. The chain has TRBV5-1 and TRBJ2-1; D ambiguous. The V end lost 4 bases, the J end lost 7 bases, and 6 bases lay between the germline ends. CDR3 length: 11 residues. The germline V gene has CDR1 SGHRS and CDR2 YFSETQ. The CDR3 coding sequence is TGCGCCAGCAGCGAAGCAAATGAGCAGTTCTTC. Its protein is CASSEANEQFF.

The chain links TRBV20-1 to TRBJ1-1, with D unresolved. Germline CDR1 DFQATT, CDR2 SNEGSKA (reference sequence). The CDR3 runs 12 residues. V dropped 3 bases and J dropped 0 bases, with 5 bases sitting between them. CDR3: CSARDLNTEAFF. The CDR3 DNA is TGCAGTGCTAGGGACTTGAACACTGAAGCTTTCTTT.

V usage is TRBV25-1 and J usage is TRBJ2-6; 9 positions match TRBD1. V gave up 5 bases and J gave up 4 bases; unmatched junction bases: 15. The V gene's germline CDR1 is MGHDK and CDR2 SYGVNS. The CDR3 covers 19 residues. CDR3 DNA sequence: TGTGCCAGCAGTCCCCCACCGGGACAGGGCTCCCTGGGGGCCAACGTCCTGACTTTC. It translates to CASSPPPGQGSLGANVLTF.

This clonotype was seen a few times. CDR3 in amino acids: CASSSLGGRTDTQYF. The CDR3 bases are TGTGCCAGCTCATCCTTAGGGGGCCGCACAGATACGCAGTATTTT. The rearrangement uses TRBV18 and TRBJ2-3; 7 nucleotides align to TRBD1. CDR3 length: 15 amino acids. Germline assignment: CDR1 KGHSH and CDR2 LQKENI. With V trimmed by 5 bases and J by 1 base, 6 bases remained unmatched.

The chain is built from TRBV7-2 and TRBJ1-2; tentative D call: TRBD1 (6 bases). The CDR3 covers 15 residues. The V and J ends lost 1 base and 5 bases respectively, with 14 bases between them. Germline V gene lookup returns CDR1 SGHTA and CDR2 FQGNSA. CDR3: CASSLGGRGGYGYTF. CDR3 sequence (DNA): TGTGCCAGCAGCTTAGGTGGCAGGGGTGGTTATGGCTACACCTTC.

This clonotype was counted at least ten times. V is TRBV7-8 and J is TRBJ2-1; 8 bases map to TRBD1. The CDR3 length is 16 residues. J lost 8 bases, V lost 4 bases, and 13 bases had no gene match. Germline-derived CDR1 and CDR2 are SGHVS and FQNEAQ. DNA of the CDR3: TGTGCCAGCAGCTCCCCTTCGCAGGGGGCCTTGGATGAGCAGTTCTTC. Translated: CASSSPSQGALDEQFF.

The genes are TRBV2 and TRBJ1-6; D gene unclear. The V gene lost 5 bases and the J gene lost 6 bases, with 14 bases spanning the gap. This CDR3 is 15 amino acids long. Germline V gene lookup returns CDR1 SNHLY and CDR2 FYNNEI. CDR3 loop: CASSQETGPNSPLHF. The CDR3 DNA reads TGTGCCAGCAGTCAGGAGACCGGGCCTAATTCACCCCTCCACTTT.

This clonotype was counted only a few times. V usage is TRBV7-2 and J usage is TRBJ1-3; D gene uncertain. Germline CDR1 is SGHTA and CDR2 is FQGNSA. The CDR3 length is 16 residues. The V and J ends lost 2 bases and 0 bases respectively, with 11 bases between them. The CDR3 coding sequence is TGTGCCAGCAGCTTAAGGCCTTCTGTCTCTGGAAACACCATATATTTT. Encoded protein: CASSLRPSVSGNTIYF. The full variable domain, with the rest looked up from reference TRBV7-2 and TRBJ1-3, is GAGVSQSPSNKVTEKGKDVELRCDPISGHTALYWYRQSLGQGLEFLIYFQGNSAPDKSGLPSDRFSAERTGGSVSTLTIQRTQQEDSAVYLCASSLRPSVSGNTIYFGEGSWLTVV.